The 20 T cell receptor beta chains below were found in one sample sequenced in a study of cytomegalovirus exposure and HLA in healthy donors. PCR employed 60 Vbeta and 13 Jbeta primers. TCRdb keeps only in-frame clones here, not all; method: immunoSEQ multiplex PCR. The data show about 180,000 clones, with 77% seen just once and 1.4% held by the top ten. Input material: PBMCs. The receptors come from a man younger than 35 in good health and CMV-seronegative.

The chain couples TRBV6-6 to TRBJ1-2; 10 nucleotides match TRBD1. The V and J ends lost 6 bases and 1 base, in that order; junction bases with no gene match: 5. This CDR3 region has 15 residues. Per the germline V gene, CDR1 is MNHNY and CDR2 is SVGAGI (reference sequence). The CDR3 region has the DNA TGTGCCAGCAGAGGGGACAGGGGCCATAACTATGGCTACACCTTC. Protein: CASRGDRGHNYGYTF.

The table lists this clone with a count of one. The rearrangement links TRBV7-8 to TRBJ2-1; 9 bases align to TRBD2. Germline V CDR1 and CDR2: SGHVS, FQNEAQ. The CDR3 contains 15 residues. The junction had 3 bases not matched to a gene; V was cut back by 5 bases and J by 1 base. DNA of the CDR3: TGTGCCAGCAGCCCCCTAGCGGGGTCCTACAATGAGCAGTTCTTC. Amino acids: CASSPLAGSYNEQFF.

J is TRBJ1-1 and V is TRBV18; 8 nucleotides agree with TRBD1. This CDR3 comprises 14 residues. J lost 5 bases, V lost 3 bases, and 5 bases had no gene match. Germline loops: CDR1 KGHSH, CDR2 LQKENI. The DNA of the CDR3 is TGTGCCAGCTCACCCGGACAGGGAGGTACTGAAGCTTTCTTT. Encoded protein: CASSPGQGGTEAFF.

The rearrangement joins TRBV15 to TRBJ2-2; 13 bases are shared with TRBD2. J gave up 7 bases and V 5 bases, and 7 bases lay outside the gene matches. CDR1 and CDR2 from the germline V gene are LNHNV and YYDKDF (reference sequence). CDR3 length: 16 amino acids. Written as DNA, the CDR3 is TGTGCCACCAGCCCCGGACTAGCGGGAGAAGTCGGGGAGCTGTTTTTT. Translated, it gives CATSPGLAGEVGELFF.

Worth noting for this clone: The sample contains more than one DNA sequence encoding this CDR3. The chain combines TRBV6-5 with TRBJ1-1; D is undetermined. The germline V gene has CDR1 MNHEY and CDR2 SVGAGI. The CDR3 spans 13 residues. V was trimmed by 0 bases and J by 1 base, leaving 3 bases between them. CDR3 protein: CASSYSRNTEAFF. DNA for the CDR3: TGTGCCAGCAGTTACTCGAGGAACACTGAAGCTTTCTTT.

V and J are TRBV15 and TRBJ1-6; D is uncertain. This CDR3 spans 13 amino acids. V gave up 6 bases and J gave up 4 bases, with 7 bases separating them. Per the germline V gene, CDR1 is LNHNV and CDR2 is YYDKDF (reference sequence). Here the CDR3 reads CATRRFYNSPLHF. CDR3 nucleotide sequence: TGTGCCACCAGGCGTTTTTATAATTCACCCCTCCACTTT.

The V call is TRBV4-3, the J call TRBJ1-3; no clear D. Germline CDR1 and CDR2: LGHNA and YSLEER. V lost 4 bases, J lost 5 bases, and 6 bases lay in between. This CDR3 region has 12 residues. CDR3 amino acids: CASSPGRNTIYF. The CDR3 nucleotides read TGCGCCAGCAGCCCCGGTCGAAACACCATATATTTT.

The chain is built from TRBV4-3 and TRBJ1-1; 7 bases match TRBD1. Germline-derived CDR1 and CDR2 are LGHNA and YSLEER. The CDR3 totals 15 residues. The J segment lost 0 bases and the V segment lost 4 bases, leaving 5 bases of the junction unmatched. The CDR3 sequence is CASSPRDRMNTEAFF. For the CDR3, the DNA is TGCGCCAGCAGCCCTCGGGACAGAATGAACACTGAAGCTTTCTTT.

The chain joins TRBV4-3 to TRBJ2-5; D unclear. Germline CDR1 is LGHNA and CDR2 is YSLEER. The CDR3 has 15 amino acids. Trimming removed 4 bases from V and 5 bases from J, with 17 bases in between. Here the CDR3 reads CASSPSLRGAETQYF. DNA for the CDR3: TGCGCCAGCAGCCCATCCCTCCGAGGCGCGGAGACCCAGTACTTC.

This clone came up once. The V call is TRBV5-1, the J call TRBJ2-1, with 7 positions matching TRBD2. CDR1 and CDR2 from the germline V gene are SGHRS and YFSETQ. The ends lost 3 bases at V and 0 bases at J; junction bases unmatched: 9. CDR3 length equals 17 residues. Written as DNA, the CDR3 is TGCGCCAGCAGCTGGGGGATTGGGGGGGGCTCCTACAATGAGCAGTTCTTC. Residues: CASSWGIGGGSYNEQFF.

This clone was seen only once. This chain uses TRBV2 with TRBJ2-3, with 14 bases matching TRBD2. The CDR3 totals 15 residues. The V gene end was trimmed by 8 bases and the J gene end by 11 bases; junction bases not matched to a gene: 12. CDR1 and CDR2 from the germline V gene are SNHLY and FYNNEI. The CDR3 loop is CASGDGLAGGGGQYF. The CDR3 region has the DNA TGTGCCAGCGGGGATGGACTAGCGGGAGGAGGTGGGCAGTATTTT.

The V call is TRBV7-9, the J call TRBJ1-1; D might be TRBD1 (5 bases). The CDR3 has 12 amino acids. From germline, CDR1 is SEHNR and CDR2 FQNEAQ (reference sequence). The ends were cut back, 8 bases at V and 4 bases at J, with 11 bases in the middle. The CDR3 coding sequence is TGTGCCAGCGCCAGGGTGGGCACTGAAGCTTTCTTT. Protein: CASARVGTEAFF.

This clone was counted between two and nine times. The chain joins TRBV2 to TRBJ2-3; D is ambiguous. V lost 4 bases and J 2 bases, leaving 4 bases between the germline ends. This CDR3 has 12 amino acids. In germline, CDR1 is SNHLY, CDR2 FYNNEI. CDR3 amino acids: CASSAYTDTQYF. DNA for the CDR3: TGTGCCAGCAGTGCCTACACAGATACGCAGTATTTT.

Regarding this clone: One end of the junction is discordant with germline, which a read error may explain. The chain has TRBV7-7 and TRBJ2-2; 10 bases line up with TRBD2. This CDR3 is 17 amino acids long. CDR1 is SSHAT and CDR2 is FNYEAQ in the germline V gene (reference sequence). The CDR3 protein is CASSLEPAGGPSGELFF. The CDR3 DNA follows: TGTGCTAGCAGCCTTGAACCAGCGGGAGGGCCCTCCGGGGAGCTGTTTTTT.

This chain joins TRBV4-3 and TRBJ1-3; 7 nucleotides line up with TRBD1. The junction had 8 bases not matched to a gene; V was cut back by 0 bases and J by 0 bases. CDR1 is LGHNA, CDR2 YSLEER, per germline. This CDR3 comprises 18 residues. The CDR3 nucleotides read TGCGCCAGCAGCCAAGAATCAGGGACAGCGATCTCTGGAAACACCATATATTTT. It is translated as CASSQESGTAISGNTIYF.

V usage is TRBV2 and J usage is TRBJ2-7; weak D call: TRBD1 (6 bases). The CDR3 extends over 13 amino acids. Looked up from germline, CDR1 is SNHLY and CDR2 is FYNNEI. V was trimmed by 5 bases and J by 3 bases, leaving 11 bases between them. The CDR3: CASSRQVLYEQYF. In nucleotides, the CDR3 is TGTGCCAGCAGTCGACAGGTCCTCTACGAGCAGTACTTC.

The chain recombines TRBV7-2 with TRBJ1-4; D remains unclear. Deletions cut 3 bases from V and 11 bases from J, with 10 bases between. From germline, CDR1 is SGHTA and CDR2 FQGNSA. The length of the CDR3 is 12 residues. The CDR3 is CASSLNGGKLFF. For the CDR3, the DNA is TGTGCCAGCAGCTTGAATGGAGGGAAACTGTTTTTT.

The chain is built from TRBV4-1 and TRBJ2-3, with TRBD2 matching 8 bases. The CDR3 loop spans 15 amino acids. The junction had 7 bases not matched to a gene; V was cut back by 5 bases and J by 3 bases. CDR1 and CDR2 (germline): MGHRA, YSYEKL. For the CDR3, the DNA is TGCGCCAGCAGCTATCTCGGGACTAGTACAGATACGCAGTATTTT. Its translation is CASSYLGTSTDTQYF.

The chain has TRBV19 and TRBJ2-3, with TRBD1 matching 9 bases. CDR3 size: 15 residues. Trimming removed 3 bases from V and 1 base from J; junction bases left unmatched: 2. CDR1 is LNHDA, CDR2 SQIVND, per germline (reference sequence). Here the CDR3 DNA reads TGTGCCAGTAGTATCGGGGACAGGGGCACAGATACGCAGTATTTT. Amino acid sequence: CASSIGDRGTDTQYF.

V and J are TRBV19 and TRBJ1-6; 7 bases line up with TRBD1. The V and J ends lost 4 bases and 5 bases, in that order; junction bases with no gene match: 2. Germline V gives CDR1 LNHDA, CDR2 SQIVND (reference sequence). The CDR3 runs 14 residues. CDR3 amino acids: CASSKGQNNSPLHF. Here the CDR3 DNA reads TGTGCCAGTAGTAAGGGACAGAATAATTCACCCCTCCACTTT.